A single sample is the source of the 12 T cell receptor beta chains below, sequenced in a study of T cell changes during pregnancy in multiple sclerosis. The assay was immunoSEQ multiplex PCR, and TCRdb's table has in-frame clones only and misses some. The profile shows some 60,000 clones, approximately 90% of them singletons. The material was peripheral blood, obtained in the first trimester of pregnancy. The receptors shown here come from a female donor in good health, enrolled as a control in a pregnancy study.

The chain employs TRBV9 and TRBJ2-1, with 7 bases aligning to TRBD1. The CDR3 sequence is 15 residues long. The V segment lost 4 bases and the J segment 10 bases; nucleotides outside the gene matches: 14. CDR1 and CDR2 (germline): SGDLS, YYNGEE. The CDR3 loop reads CASSSPGQSSWEQFF. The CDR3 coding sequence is TGTGCCAGCAGCTCTCCGGGACAGTCCTCATGGGAGCAGTTCTTC.

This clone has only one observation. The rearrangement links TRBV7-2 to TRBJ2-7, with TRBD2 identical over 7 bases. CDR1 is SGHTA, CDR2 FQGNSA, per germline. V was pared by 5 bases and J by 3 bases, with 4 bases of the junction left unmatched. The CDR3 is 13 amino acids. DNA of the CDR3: TGTGCCAGCAGCCGCTGGACTAGCTACGAGCAGTACTTC. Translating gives CASSRWTSYEQYF.

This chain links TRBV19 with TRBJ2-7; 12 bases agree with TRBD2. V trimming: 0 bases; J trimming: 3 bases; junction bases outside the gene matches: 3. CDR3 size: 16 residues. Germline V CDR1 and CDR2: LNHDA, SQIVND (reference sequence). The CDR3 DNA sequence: TGTGCCAGTAGTATAGATTGGACTAGCGGGAACTACGAGCAGTACTTC. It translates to CASSIDWTSGNYEQYF.

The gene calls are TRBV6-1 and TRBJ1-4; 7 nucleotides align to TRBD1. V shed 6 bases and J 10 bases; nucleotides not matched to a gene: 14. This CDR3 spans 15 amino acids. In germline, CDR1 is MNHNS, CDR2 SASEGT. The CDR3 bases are TGTGCCAGCAGGCAAAAAGACAGGGTTTTTGGAAAACTGTTTTTT. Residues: CASRQKDRVFGKLFF.

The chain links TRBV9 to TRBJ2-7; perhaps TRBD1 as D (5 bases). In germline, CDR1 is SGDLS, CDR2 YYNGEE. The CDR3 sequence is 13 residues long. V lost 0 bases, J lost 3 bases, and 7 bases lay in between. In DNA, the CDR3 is TGTGCCAGCAGCGTAGGGGGCGACTACGAGCAGTACTTC. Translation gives CASSVGGDYEQYF.

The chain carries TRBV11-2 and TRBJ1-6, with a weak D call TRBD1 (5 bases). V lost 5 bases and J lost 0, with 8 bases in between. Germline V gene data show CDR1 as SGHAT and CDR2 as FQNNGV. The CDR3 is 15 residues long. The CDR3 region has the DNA TGTGCCAGCAGCCCCGACAGCTCCTATAATTCACCCCTCCACTTT. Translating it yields CASSPDSSYNSPLHF.

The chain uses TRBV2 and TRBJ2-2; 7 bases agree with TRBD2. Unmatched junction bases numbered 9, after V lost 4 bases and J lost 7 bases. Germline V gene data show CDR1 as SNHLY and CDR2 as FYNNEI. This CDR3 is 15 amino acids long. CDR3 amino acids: CASSGLAGVLGELFF. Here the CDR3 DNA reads TGTGCCAGCAGTGGACTTGCGGGAGTTCTCGGGGAGCTGTTTTTT.

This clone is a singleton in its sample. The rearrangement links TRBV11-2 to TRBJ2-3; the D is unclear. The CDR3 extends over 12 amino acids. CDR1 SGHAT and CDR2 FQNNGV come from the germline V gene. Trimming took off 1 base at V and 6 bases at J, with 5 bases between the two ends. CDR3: CASSLGADTQYF. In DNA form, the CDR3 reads TGTGCCAGCAGCTTAGGGGCGGATACGCAGTATTTT.

The CDR3 reads CASSLVGGPGGETQYF. Written as DNA, the CDR3 is TGCGCCAGCAGCTTGGTTGGGGGCCCAGGTGGAGAGACCCAGTACTTC. The chain joins TRBV5-1 to TRBJ2-5; TRBD1 is a possible D gene (6 bases). The CDR3 runs 16 residues. Deletions cut 0 bases from V and 4 bases from J, with 16 bases between. Germline-derived CDR1 and CDR2 are SGHRS and YFSETQ.

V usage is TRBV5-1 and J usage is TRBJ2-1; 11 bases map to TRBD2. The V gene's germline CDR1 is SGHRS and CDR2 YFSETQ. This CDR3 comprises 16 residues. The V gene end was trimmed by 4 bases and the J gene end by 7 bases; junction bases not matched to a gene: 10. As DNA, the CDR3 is TGCGCCAGCAGCCACTCACTAGCGGGAGAATCGAATGAGCAGTTCTTC. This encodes CASSHSLAGESNEQFF.

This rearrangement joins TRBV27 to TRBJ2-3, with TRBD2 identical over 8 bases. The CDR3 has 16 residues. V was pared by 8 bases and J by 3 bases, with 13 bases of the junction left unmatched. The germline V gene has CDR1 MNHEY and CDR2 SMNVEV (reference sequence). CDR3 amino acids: CASGLLADPGTDTQYF. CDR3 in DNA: TGTGCCAGCGGCTTACTAGCGGACCCTGGGACAGATACGCAGTATTTT.

DNA of the CDR3: TGTGCCAGCAGCTTGCATGGGACAGGGAACACTGAAGCTTTCTTT. Amino acids: CASSLHGTGNTEAFF. The chain has TRBV5-8 and TRBJ1-1; TRBD1 matches 8 bases. CDR1 SGHTS and CDR2 YDEGEE come from the germline V gene. CDR3 length: 15 amino acids. Trimming took 1 base from V and 1 from J; bases not matched to a gene: 3.